The 26 T cell receptor beta chains below all came from one sample that was sequenced in a study of T cells in Graves' hyperthyroidism and ophthalmopathy. RNA transcripts provided the source from which TCR beta CDR3 regions were amplified. During a first-round RT-PCR of the TCR CDR3, the HTBI primer set was used. In TCRdb, the multiplex PCR reads were re-called with MiXCR into one record per CDR3 protein. Altogether roughly 510,000 distinct CDR3 sequences are present, around 50% being singletons, with the ten largest covering about two fifths. The sample comprised peripheral blood or thyroid tissue (not recorded which). These receptors originate from an adult woman with Graves' disease, either hyperthyroidism or ophthalmopathy (not recorded which).

DNA of the CDR3: TGTGCCAGCAGCTTAGAAGGGACCAGAAGCTACGAGCAGTACTTC. It translates to CASSLEGTRSYEQYF. The chain couples TRBV7-6 to TRBJ2-7; D could derive from TRBD1 or TRBD2 (5 bases each). The length of the CDR3 is 15 residues. The germline V gene has CDR1 SGHVS and CDR2 FNYEAQ. The V end was cut by 1 base, the J end by 3 bases, with 13 bases between.

The rearrangement joins TRBV10-3 to TRBJ1-6, with D possibly TRBD1 on 5 matching bases. Trimming removed 4 bases at V and 10 bases at J, with 17 bases between. This CDR3 contains 15 residues. From germline, CDR1 is ENHRY and CDR2 SYGVKD. The CDR3 nucleotides read TGTGCCATCAGTGCGCAGGGTTTATCGGGCTCACCCCTCCACTTT. Translating it yields CAISAQGLSGSPLHF.

The V and J genes are TRBV2 and TRBJ1-6, with TRBD1 identical over 8 bases. With 6 bases clipped from V and 4 bases from J, the junction kept 5 bases outside the gene matches. The germline CDR1 and CDR2 sequences are SNHLY and FYNNEI. CDR3 length: 15 amino acids. CDR3 bases: TGTGCCAGCAGGACGGGACAGGATTATAATTCACCCCTCCACTTT. Its protein product is CASRTGQDYNSPLHF.

J is TRBJ2-2 and V is TRBV20-1; TRBD2 matches 8 bases. Germline CDR1 DFQATT, CDR2 SNEGSKA (reference sequence). This CDR3 comprises 15 residues. V lost 1 base to trimming and J lost 4 bases; unmatched junction nucleotides: 5. CDR3 region: CSARVSSGGTGELFF. The DNA of the CDR3 is TGCAGTGCTAGAGTATCGAGCGGGGGCACCGGGGAGCTGTTTTTT.

This clonotype has at least ten counts. The chain has TRBV5-1 and TRBJ2-5; D uncertain. This CDR3 comprises 13 residues. V was pared by 1 base and J by 2 bases, with 6 bases between. Germline V gene lookup returns CDR1 SGHRS and CDR2 YFSETQ. CDR3 bases: TGCGCCAGCAGCTTGACCCAACAAGAGACCCAGTACTTC. Protein product: CASSLTQQETQYF. Combining the CDR3 with reference TRBV5-1 and TRBJ2-5 gives the whole variable domain KAGVTQTPRYLIKTRGQQVTLSCSPISGHRSVSWYQQTPGQGLQFLFEYFSETQRNKGNFPGRFSGRQFSNSRSEMNVSTLELGDSALYLCASSLTQQETQYFGPGTRLLVL.

The chain recombines TRBV15 with TRBJ2-2, with TRBD2 as a possible D gene (5 bases). CDR3 length equals 12 residues. Trimming stripped 6 bases from V and 4 bases from J, with 6 bases between. Looked up from germline, CDR1 is LNHNV and CDR2 is YYDKDF (reference sequence). The chain's CDR3 is CATRGGTGELFF. In nucleotides, the CDR3 is TGTGCCACCAGAGGAGGCACCGGGGAGCTGTTTTTT.

The chain has TRBV7-9 and TRBJ2-7; no firm D call. V dropped 2 bases and J dropped 6 bases, with 8 bases sitting between them. CDR3 size: 12 residues. The germline V gene encodes CDR1 SEHNR and CDR2 FQNEAQ (reference sequence). CDR3 sequence reads: CASSLLDGEQYF. CDR3 in DNA: TGTGCCAGCAGCTTATTGGATGGCGAGCAGTACTTC.

This clonotype was recorded only once. The CDR3 DNA reads TGTGCCAGCAGCTTGATACCAGGGGCGGGGTTACAGCCCCAGCATTTT. Translated: CASSLIPGAGLQPQHF. V is TRBV7-9 and J is TRBJ1-5; possibly TRBD1 for D (6 bases). The germline gives CDR1 SEHNR, CDR2 FQNEAQ (reference sequence). Between the trimmed V and J ends, which lost 3 bases and 7 bases, there was a span of 19 bases. This CDR3 has 16 residues.

Worth noting for this clonotype: A junction end diverges from the germline sequence, so it may reflect a read error. The rearrangement links TRBV10-3 to TRBJ1-1; D gene uncertain. The germline CDR1 and CDR2 sequences are ENHRY and SYGVKD. This CDR3 has 14 amino acids. DNA of the CDR3: TGTGCCATCAGTGAGCCGGACGGCGACACTGAAGCTTTCTTC. This translates into CAISEPDGDTEAFF.

The chain has TRBV7-9 and TRBJ2-7; 10 nucleotides agree with TRBD2. Per the germline V gene, CDR1 is SEHNR and CDR2 is FQNEAQ (reference sequence). V lost 6 bases, J lost 7 bases, and 9 bases stayed unmatched. This CDR3 is built from 14 residues. This CDR3 reads CASRSGRVKNEQYF. CDR3 coding DNA: TGTGCCAGCAGAAGCGGGAGGGTCAAAAATGAGCAGTACTTC.

The gene calls are TRBV7-9 and TRBJ1-1; D call uncertain. Deletions cut 1 base from V and 6 bases from J, with 6 bases between. Germline V gene data show CDR1 as SEHNR and CDR2 as FQNEAQ (reference sequence). The CDR3 consists of 12 residues. The CDR3 bases are TGTGCCAGCAGCTTAGGCACACCTGAAGCTTTCTTT. Protein product: CASSLGTPEAFF.

This clonotype occurred many times. The V and J genes are TRBV7-3 and TRBJ2-2, with 12 positions matching TRBD2. This CDR3 contains 16 residues. J lost 7 bases, V lost 4 bases, and 7 bases had no gene match. Per the germline V gene, CDR1 is SGHTA and CDR2 is FQGTGA. CDR3 DNA: TGTGCCAGCAGCTCCAGACTAGCGGGAGCCGGCGGGGAGCTGTTTTTT. Translation gives CASSSRLAGAGGELFF.

The rearrangement links TRBV7-9 to TRBJ2-5; tentative D call: TRBD2 (5 bases). In germline, CDR1 is SEHNR, CDR2 FQNEAQ (reference sequence). This CDR3 comprises 17 residues. Trimming removed 5 bases at V and 5 bases at J, with 24 bases between. CDR3 loop: CASSIGNSASHRETQYF. The CDR3 DNA sequence: TGTGCCAGCAGCATCGGCAATAGCGCTTCCCACCGGGAGACCCAGTACTTC.

This clonotype was recorded at least ten times. This chain uses TRBV4-2 with TRBJ2-5, with TRBD2 matching 8 bases. Losses at the gene ends were 3 bases for V and 7 bases for J; bases not matched to a gene: 7. The germline gives CDR1 LGHNA, CDR2 YNFKEQ. The CDR3 spans 14 residues. DNA of the CDR3: TGTGCCAGCAGCCAGGCGGGACTAGGCGGGACCCAGTACTTC. It is translated as CASSQAGLGGTQYF.

The J gene is TRBJ1-2, the V gene TRBV7-9, with no clear D. V lost 4 bases, J lost 0 bases, and 15 bases lay in between. CDR3 length: 16 residues. The germline gives CDR1 SEHNR, CDR2 FQNEAQ (reference sequence). CDR3 protein: CASSSAGRIPNYGYTF. CDR3 nucleotides: TGTGCCAGCAGCTCGGCCGGTCGGATACCTAACTATGGCTACACCTTC.

The chain carries TRBV15 and TRBJ2-5; TRBD2 matches 11 bases. In germline, CDR1 is LNHNV, CDR2 YYDKDF (reference sequence). The CDR3 runs to 19 residues. Losses at the gene ends were 3 bases for V and 7 bases for J; bases not matched to a gene: 19. In DNA, the CDR3 is TGTGCCACCAGCAGGACGTTTCCGGGACTAGCGGTCCCCAGCGGGACCCAGTACTTC. Amino acids: CATSRTFPGLAVPSGTQYF.

The gene calls are TRBV29-1 and TRBJ1-4; no firm D call. V shed 3 bases and J shed 0 bases, with 2 bases lying between them. Germline V gene sequence: CDR1 SQVTM, CDR2 ANQGSEA. This CDR3 has 12 amino acids. The CDR3 DNA follows: TGCAGCGTTGACGCAACTAATGAAAAACTGTTTTTT. Its translation is CSVDATNEKLFF.

This clonotype has more than one count but fewer than ten. The chain employs TRBV20-1 and TRBJ1-2, with 7 bases lining up with TRBD1. CDR3 size: 12 residues. Germline loops: CDR1 DFQATT, CDR2 SNEGSKA (reference sequence). V lost 5 bases and J lost 4; bases outside the gene matches: 4. The CDR3 sequence is CSALGGGYGYTF. The DNA for the CDR3 is TGCAGTGCTCTAGGGGGCGGCTATGGCTACACCTTC.

The chain carries TRBV10-3 and TRBJ2-2, with TRBD2 matching over 10 bases. This CDR3 comprises 12 residues. From germline, CDR1 is ENHRY and CDR2 SYGVKD. The chain's CDR3 is CDELAGTGELFF. CDR3 sequence (DNA): TGTGACGAACTAGCGGGGACCGGGGAGCTGTTTTTT.

DNA of the CDR3: TGCGCCAGCAGTGACCCGGTAGGCGGGGCGGGAGAGACCCAGTACTTC. It translates to CASSDPVGGAGETQYF. V gene TRBV10-2 combines with J gene TRBJ2-5; a possible D gene is TRBD2 (6 bases). Trimming removed 3 bases at V and 4 bases at J, with 18 bases between. The CDR3 totals 16 residues. Germline lookup yields CDR1 WSHSY and CDR2 SAAADI.

This clonotype appeared many times. This chain uses TRBV7-2 with TRBJ2-5; D perhaps matches TRBD1 (6 bases). The germline CDR1 and CDR2 sequences are SGHTA and FQGNSA. V shed 5 bases and J shed 2 bases, with 12 bases lying between them. The CDR3 consists of 14 residues. CDR3 protein: CASSPDRNQETQYF. The CDR3 DNA follows: TGTGCCAGCAGCCCAGACAGGAATCAAGAGACCCAGTACTTC.

CDR3 nucleotide sequence: TGTGCCAGCAGTGACCCCGGACAGGGTCGGCAGACCCAGTACTTC. Its protein product is CASSDPGQGRQTQYF. The chain carries TRBV25-1 and TRBJ2-5, with TRBD1 identical over 8 bases. CDR1 is MGHDK and CDR2 is SYGVNS in the germline V gene. Trimming took 3 bases from V and 6 from J; bases not matched to a gene: 9. The CDR3 has 15 residues.

This sequence joins TRBV19 and TRBJ1-5; weak D call: TRBD1 (5 bases). The CDR3 totals 17 residues. CDR1 and CDR2 from the germline V gene are LNHDA and SQIVND (reference sequence). V lost 8 bases to trimming and J lost 2 bases, with 22 bases between them. In nucleotides, the CDR3 is TGTGCCAGTTTAGACAGAAGCACCGGGATCCGCAATCAGCCCCAGCATTTT. Amino acid sequence: CASLDRSTGIRNQPQHF.

This clonotype was observed once. The V gene is TRBV7-2, the J gene TRBJ1-2; D possibly corresponds to TRBD1 (5 bases). Germline lookup yields CDR1 SGHTA and CDR2 FQGNSA. Trimming took 2 bases from V and 4 from J, leaving 8 bases between them. The CDR3 contains 13 residues. The CDR3 protein is CASSLTGLYGYTF. The CDR3 DNA sequence: TGTGCCAGCAGCTTAACGGGACTCTATGGCTACACCTTC.

As concerns this clonotype: Possible read error: a much larger clone is one base away. This chain uses TRBV29-1 with TRBJ2-7; the D gene is possibly TRBD2 (5 bases). From germline, CDR1 is SQVTM and CDR2 ANQGSEA. CDR3 size: 13 residues. This CDR3 reads CSVRSPRAYVQYF. CDR3 nucleotide sequence: TGCAGCGTAAGGAGTCCGAGGGCCTACGTGCAGTACTTC.

The chain employs TRBV15 and TRBJ1-5; D is undetermined. This CDR3 has 17 residues. The germline V and J ends were trimmed by 3 bases and 1 base, with 16 bases remaining between them. Germline CDR1 is LNHNV and CDR2 is YYDKDF (reference sequence). The CDR3, as DNA: TGTGCCACCAGCAGGCCGGGAGCCGAGGGAAGCAATCAGCCCCAGCATTTT. This codes for CATSRPGAEGSNQPQHF.